This TCR beta chain emerged from a study of cytomegalovirus exposure and HLA in healthy donors. Study-level results: A later analysis showed TCR association rates differing by HLA locus, peaking at DRB1 and lowest at HLA-C. Excluded were some V segments that proved indistinguishable, including TRBV6-2 and TRBV6-3. In a later analysis, 17,000 or so TCR beta sequences were associated with HLA alleles at 0.05 false discovery rate.

Points on this clone: Antigen: not known.

Vbeta (60) and Jbeta (13) primers were used in the PCR. The authors' processing: Unique TCR beta chains numbered 80 million to 95 million in a later analysis, with around 10 million shared. Produced via immunoSEQ multiplex PCR; TCRdb's table is partial and in-frame only. The V and J calls and clone size come from that table; D and trimming were worked out from the DNA. Its listing shows roughly 39,000 clones. Germline V gives CDR1 MNHNS, CDR2 SASEGT. There are 12 residues in the CDR3. V was clipped by 8 bases and J by 7 bases, with 11 bases between them. V usage is TRBV6-1 and J usage is TRBJ2-2; D is ambiguous. Input material: PBMCs. The receptor's source is a woman in her twenties or thirties in good health and CMV-seropositive. The CDR3 DNA reads TGTGCCAGCGAACCCAGATACGGGGAGCTGTTTTTT. Translation: CASEPRYGELFF.